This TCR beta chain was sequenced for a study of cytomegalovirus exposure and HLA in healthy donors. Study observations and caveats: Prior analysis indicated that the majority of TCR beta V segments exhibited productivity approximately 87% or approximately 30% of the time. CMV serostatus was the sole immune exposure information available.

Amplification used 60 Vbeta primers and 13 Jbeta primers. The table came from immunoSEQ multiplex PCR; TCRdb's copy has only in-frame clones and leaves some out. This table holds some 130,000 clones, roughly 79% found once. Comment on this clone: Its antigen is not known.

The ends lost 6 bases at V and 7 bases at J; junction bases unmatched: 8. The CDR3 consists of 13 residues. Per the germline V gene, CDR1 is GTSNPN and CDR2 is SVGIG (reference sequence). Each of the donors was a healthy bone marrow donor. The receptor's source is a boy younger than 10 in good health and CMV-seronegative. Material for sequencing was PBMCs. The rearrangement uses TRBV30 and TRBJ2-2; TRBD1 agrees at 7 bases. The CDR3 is CACIRGRDGELFF. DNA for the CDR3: TGTGCCTGCATAAGGGGGCGCGACGGGGAGCTGTTTTTT. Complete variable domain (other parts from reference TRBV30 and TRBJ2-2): SQTIHQWPATLVQPVGSPLSLECTVEGTSNPNLYWYRQAAGRGLQLLFYSVGIGQISSEVPQNLSASRPQDRQFILSSKKLLLSDSGFYLCACIRGRDGELFFGEGSRLTVL.